This T cell receptor beta chain was sequenced in a study of shared clonotypes between healthy human individuals. TCRdb's table, derived via immunoSEQ multiplex PCR, lists solely in-frame clones and lacks some. The table has 2.3 million or so clones, more than 85% seen once. The junction had 6 bases not matched to a gene; V was cut back by 0 bases and J by 6 bases. The germline V gene has CDR1 SGHRS and CDR2 YFSETQ. The CDR3 has 17 residues. General observations from the study: Clonotypes shared by all four donors outscored non-shared clonotypes in generation probability. Only blood samples were collected, and tissue repertoires likely differ.

As to this clone: Its antigen is as yet unknown.

The receptor was isolated from a man between 18 and 35 years old in good health. Some clones in this sample may be carry-over from other donors' samples. The rearrangement joins TRBV5-1 to TRBJ1-4, with 12 bases lining up with TRBD1. The specimen sequenced was naive CD4+ T cells from PBMCs. The subset: CD45RA+ positively selected. The CDR3 nucleotides read TGCGCCAGCAGCTTGGGTAGGGACAGGGGGCATTATGAAAAACTGTTTTTT. As protein: CASSLGRDRGHYEKLFF.